This T cell receptor beta chain was retrieved from a study of T cell responses to AZD1222 COVID-19 vaccine. As for this clone: Its antigen remains unknown.

Profiling relied on immunoSEQ multiplex PCR, and the TCRdb table lists in-frame clones only, not all of them. The sample records 95,000 to 150,000 clones, 85% to 90% being singletons. Study-wide results and caveats: Unmutated variant regions reportedly attract nearly half of all spike-specific TCRs.

Trimming took off 2 bases at V and 7 bases at J, with 8 bases between the two ends. The CDR3 is made up of 12 amino acids. Germline V CDR1 and CDR2: MGHDK, SYGVNS. V gene TRBV25-1 combines with J gene TRBJ1-1, with D hard to call. The clonotype was recovered from an adult in good health. The sequences come from peripheral blood, collected on day 0 of AZD1222 vaccination. CDR3 bases: TGTGCCAGCAGTGAACACGCGCTTGAAGCTTTCTTT. Translation gives CASSEHALEAFF.